The present TCR beta chain was sequenced within a study of cytomegalovirus exposure and HLA in healthy donors. Findings and caveats of the study: An analysis that was carried out later associated 15,000 to 20,000 TCR beta sequences with HLA alleles at 0.05 false discovery rate. In a later analysis, several top co-occurrence clusters appeared linked to parvovirus B19, influenza, CMV and Epstein-Barr virus.

The V and J ends lost 8 bases and 0 bases respectively, with 10 bases between them. CDR3 length equals 13 residues. Looked up from germline, CDR1 is SNHLY and CDR2 is FYNNEI. This clone has just one count. Its antigen remains unidentified. This PCR relied on a set of 60 Vbeta primers and 13 Jbeta primers. Method: immunoSEQ multiplex PCR; TCRdb's copy keeps in-frame clones and lacks some. This table holds 100,000 to 150,000 clones, over 75% found once. The chain joins TRBV2 to TRBJ2-5; D is unresolved. The specimen was PBMCs. The sequence came from a woman aged 40 to 49 in good health and CMV-seropositive. This chain's CDR3 is CASVLRYQETQYF. DNA for the CDR3: TGTGCCAGCGTGCTTCGGTACCAAGAGACCCAGTACTTC.